These 27 T cell receptor beta chains share one sample of origin, sequenced in a study of T-cell reconstitution after alpha-beta-depleted transplantation in children. Unique molecular identifiers tagged the TCRbeta library. TCRdb re-called the PCR reads through MiXCR, storing one row per CDR3 protein. Among about 440,000 distinct CDR3 sequences listed, roughly 43% were seen once. This sample comprised PBMCs, obtained before TCRalphabeta/CD19-depleted stem cell transplant. The receptors shown here come from a girl under 10 years old with aplastic anemia, due to receive a stem cell transplant.

The rearrangement links TRBV7-6 to TRBJ1-2; a weak D match, TRBD1 (5 bases). The CDR3 loop spans 14 amino acids. Per the germline V gene, CDR1 is SGHVS and CDR2 is FNYEAQ. Trimming removed 5 bases at V and 7 bases at J, with 17 bases between. The CDR3 region is CASSQAQGLGGYTF. The CDR3 DNA sequence: TGTGCCAGCAGCCAAGCCCAGGGATTGGGTGGCTACACCTTC.

This clonotype was counted a few times. The V call is TRBV28, the J call TRBJ2-7, with 10 bases fitting TRBD1. CDR1 and CDR2 from the germline V gene are MDHEN and SYDVKM. CDR3 size: 14 residues. The junction had 7 bases not matched to a gene; V was cut back by 6 bases and J by 5 bases. The CDR3 nucleotides are TGTGCCAGCAGAGCCGGGACAGGGGTGCACGAGCAGTACTTC. It encodes CASRAGTGVHEQYF. The variable domain in full, with the rest retrieved from reference TRBV28 and TRBJ2-7, is DVKVTQSSRYLVKRTGEKVFLECVQDMDHENMFWYRQDPGLGLRLIYFSYDVKMKEKGDIPEGYSVSREKKERFSLILESASTNQTSMYLCASRAGTGVHEQYFGPGTRLTVT.

The rearrangement joins TRBV29-1 to TRBJ2-5; 9 bases match TRBD1. There are 15 residues in the CDR3. After removal of 4 bases from V and 2 bases from J, the junction contained 8 bases not matched to a gene. Germline assignment: CDR1 SQVTM and CDR2 ANQGSEA. The CDR3 protein is CSVGWGQGPQETQYF. The CDR3 bases are TGCAGCGTTGGGTGGGGACAGGGACCACAAGAGACCCAGTACTTC.

The chain's CDR3 is CASSYEREQYF. The CDR3 DNA reads TGTGCCAGCAGCTACGAGCGCGAGCAGTACTTC. V is TRBV7-8 and J is TRBJ2-7; D unresolved. Germline V gives CDR1 SGHVS, CDR2 FQNEAQ. This CDR3 has 11 amino acids. The ends were cut back, 4 bases at V and 6 bases at J, with 7 bases in the middle.

In this sample, this clonotype turned up many times. V and J are TRBV29-1 and TRBJ2-1; weak D call: TRBD2 (5 bases). CDR1 is SQVTM and CDR2 is ANQGSEA in the germline V gene. The CDR3 totals 12 residues. V was trimmed by 5 bases and J by 6 bases, leaving 11 bases between them. CDR3 in amino acids: CSVRRISNEQFF. The CDR3 DNA reads TGCAGCGTTAGGAGGATCTCCAATGAGCAGTTCTTC.

This clonotype turned up a few times. The chain recombines TRBV7-2 with TRBJ2-5, with 10 bases matching TRBD2. The CDR3 is 16 residues long. V trimming: 5 bases; J trimming: 4 bases; junction bases outside the gene matches: 10. CDR1 and CDR2 (germline): SGHTA, FQGNSA. CDR3 sequence (DNA): TGTGCCAGCAGCCCCAGTCTAGCGGGAGTCGTAGAGACCCAGTACTTC. Encoded protein: CASSPSLAGVVETQYF.

There are many counts of this clonotype. The rearrangement links TRBV20-1 to TRBJ1-5; possible D gene TRBD1, 5 bases. The CDR3 totals 15 residues. V was shortened by 0 bases and J by 2 bases, with 11 bases between the two germline ends. Germline V gene sequence: CDR1 DFQATT, CDR2 SNEGSKA (reference sequence). This CDR3 is CSARDQGAGNQPQHF. The CDR3 nucleotides are TGCAGTGCTAGAGATCAGGGCGCCGGCAATCAGCCCCAGCATTTT.

This clonotype was seen many times. The chain joins TRBV11-1 to TRBJ1-6; no firm D call. Germline loops: CDR1 SGHAT, CDR2 FQDESV (reference sequence). The germline V and J ends were trimmed by 5 bases and 0 bases, with 20 bases remaining between them. This CDR3 is built from 19 residues. The CDR3 coding sequence is TGTGCCAGCAGCGACCGGGAAAAAGGGTACAACTCCTATAATTCACCCCTCCACTTT. Translated: CASSDREKGYNSYNSPLHF.

V usage is TRBV20-1 and J usage is TRBJ2-7; a possible D gene is TRBD1 (5 bases). The CDR3 extends over 11 amino acids. V lost 8 bases and J lost 4, with 12 bases in between. From germline, CDR1 is DFQATT and CDR2 SNEGSKA (reference sequence). CDR3 sequence (DNA): TGCAGTCTGGGCAGGGCTTACGAGCAGTACTTC. Its translation: CSLGRAYEQYF.

This clonotype appeared many times. This chain joins TRBV5-6 and TRBJ2-7; D is undetermined. The CDR3 length is 14 residues. Germline lookup yields CDR1 SGHDT and CDR2 YYEEEE. The V gene lost 2 bases and the J gene lost 2 bases, with 11 bases spanning the gap. This CDR3 is CASSLRAATYEQYF. As DNA, the CDR3 is TGTGCCAGCAGCTTAAGGGCAGCGACCTACGAGCAGTACTTC.

V is TRBV20-1 and J is TRBJ1-5; D is undetermined. The CDR3 has 12 amino acids. The germline V and J ends were trimmed by 5 bases and 4 bases, with 9 bases remaining between them. CDR1 and CDR2 (germline): DFQATT, SNEGSKA (reference sequence). CDR3 protein: CSAGVPNQPQHF. DNA of the CDR3: TGCAGTGCTGGTGTTCCTAATCAGCCCCAGCATTTT.

The CDR3 DNA sequence: TGTGCCAGCAGATGGAGGGGGCATCAAGAGACCCAGTACTTC. It translates to CASRWRGHQETQYF. The J gene is TRBJ2-5, the V gene TRBV6-1; tentative D call: TRBD1 (7 bases). Looked up from germline, CDR1 is MNHNS and CDR2 is SASEGT. V was shortened by 6 bases and J by 2 bases, with 13 bases between the two germline ends. This CDR3 has 14 residues.

In its sample, this clonotype was seen a few times. V and J are TRBV2 and TRBJ2-5, with D uncertain. With 4 bases removed from V and 1 base from J, the gap between germline ends came to 10 bases. The CDR3 has 14 residues. Germline V gene sequence: CDR1 SNHLY, CDR2 FYNNEI. In nucleotides, the CDR3 is TGTGCCAGCAGTGTATCGGTGCCCCAAGAGACCCAGTACTTC. Encoded protein: CASSVSVPQETQYF.

This clonotype showed up many times. The gene calls are TRBV20-1 and TRBJ1-5; maybe TRBD1 (6 bases). This CDR3 has 13 amino acids. Germline CDR1 is DFQATT and CDR2 is SNEGSKA (reference sequence). V lost 1 base and J lost 9, with 13 bases in between. The CDR3 here is CSARAQGIGPQHF. For the CDR3, the DNA is TGCAGTGCTAGAGCTCAGGGGATCGGGCCCCAGCATTTT.

The chain recombines TRBV27 with TRBJ2-4; 7 bases are shared with TRBD1. Germline V lookup: CDR1 MNHEY, CDR2 SMNVEV (reference sequence). The CDR3 has 14 amino acids. The V gene end was trimmed by 3 bases and the J gene end by 3 bases; junction bases not matched to a gene: 2. CDR3 bases: TGTGCCAGCAGTTTGAGGACAGGCAAAAACATTCAGTACTTC. Translated: CASSLRTGKNIQYF.

There are many counts of this clonotype. The chain couples TRBV20-1 to TRBJ2-6; D is unclear. Germline V CDR1 and CDR2: DFQATT, SNEGSKA (reference sequence). The CDR3 has 17 residues. Trimming removed 3 bases at V and 0 bases at J, with 15 bases between. The CDR3 loop reads CSASGTFKSSGANVLTF. CDR3 in DNA: TGCAGTGCTAGTGGTACCTTTAAGAGCTCTGGGGCCAACGTCCTGACTTTC.

This clonotype was seen repeatedly, ten times or more. The chain uses TRBV20-1 and TRBJ2-1; 8 nucleotides match TRBD2. Germline lookup yields CDR1 DFQATT and CDR2 SNEGSKA (reference sequence). V was clipped by 0 bases and J by 3 bases; unmatched bases: 1. The CDR3 runs 14 residues. The CDR3 region is CSARELAGYNEQFF. The CDR3 DNA follows: TGCAGTGCTAGAGAGCTAGCGGGCTACAATGAGCAGTTCTTC.

This clonotype was observed a few times. The rearrangement joins TRBV7-6 to TRBJ2-2; 8 nucleotides align to TRBD2. J lost 4 bases, V lost 4 bases, and 11 bases had no gene match. Germline V CDR1 and CDR2: SGHVS, FNYEAQ. This CDR3 has 17 residues. CDR3 DNA sequence: TGTGCCAGCAGCTCACCCTCCAGCGGGAGAGGCACCGGGGAGCTGTTTTTT. Translation gives CASSSPSSGRGTGELFF.

The rearrangement joins TRBV6-5 to TRBJ2-4; no clear D. This CDR3 spans 13 amino acids. Germline V CDR1 and CDR2: MNHEY, SVGAGI. Trimming pared 0 bases from V and 8 bases from J, leaving 8 bases between. The CDR3 DNA reads TGTGCCAGCAGTTACTCTTGGTGGGACATTCAGTACTTC. This translates into CASSYSWWDIQYF.

The chain has TRBV5-1 and TRBJ2-2; 12 bases line up with TRBD2. J gave up 9 bases and V 4 bases, and 7 bases lay outside the gene matches. The CDR3 length is 15 residues. The germline V gene encodes CDR1 SGHRS and CDR2 YFSETQ. CDR3 in amino acids: CASSPGLAGDWELFF. CDR3 DNA: TGCGCCAGCAGCCCGGGACTAGCGGGCGACTGGGAGCTGTTTTTT. The entire variable domain, with the rest obtained from reference TRBV5-1 and TRBJ2-2, is as follows: KAGVTQTPRYLIKTRGQQVTLSCSPISGHRSVSWYQQTPGQGLQFLFEYFSETQRNKGNFPGRFSGRQFSNSRSEMNVSTLELGDSALYLCASSPGLAGDWELFFGEGSRLTVL.

Here the CDR3 DNA reads TGTGCCAGCAGCTTCGAAGCGGTCACCGGGGAGCTGTTTTTT. It translates to CASSFEAVTGELFF. The rearrangement uses TRBV13 and TRBJ2-2; D is perhaps TRBD2 (5 bases). Germline V gives CDR1 PRHDT, CDR2 FYEKMQ (reference sequence). The CDR3 sequence is 14 residues long. Trimming cost V 3 bases and J 4 bases, with 9 bases left between them. The variable domain in full, with the rest retrieved from reference TRBV13 and TRBJ2-2, is AAGVIQSPRHLIKEKRETATLKCYPIPRHDTVYWYQQGPGQDPQFLISFYEKMQSDKGSIPDRFSAQQFSDYHSELNMSSLELGDSALYFCASSFEAVTGELFFGEGSRLTVL.

A few counts support this clonotype. J is TRBJ2-3 and V is TRBV25-1; D unresolved. V was shortened by 0 bases and J by 2 bases, with 9 bases between the two germline ends. Germline V gives CDR1 MGHDK, CDR2 SYGVNS. CDR3 length: 15 amino acids. CDR3 DNA sequence: TGTGCCAGCAGTGAATATCAGCCAGCCACAGATACGCAGTATTTT. It yields the protein CASSEYQPATDTQYF.

The genes are TRBV5-1 and TRBJ2-1; 11 bases match TRBD2. The CDR3 is made up of 17 amino acids. Germline CDR1 is SGHRS and CDR2 is YFSETQ. The ends lost 5 bases at V and 12 bases at J; junction bases unmatched: 19. The CDR3 loop reads CASSRAGTSGSTMRQFF. CDR3 nucleotides: TGCGCCAGCAGTCGTGCCGGGACTAGCGGTTCTACAATGAGGCAGTTCTTC.

Comments on this clonotype: Mismatch with germline at one junction end may stem from a read error. This chain connects TRBV5-1 to TRBJ2-7; 9 bases are shared with TRBD1. This CDR3 has 15 amino acids. CDR1 and CDR2 from the germline V gene are SGHRS and YFSETQ. CDR3 protein: CASSLGDRDPYGQYF. The DNA of the CDR3 is TGCGCCAGCAGCTTGGGGGACAGGGATCCCTACGGGCAGTACTTC.

CDR3 sequence reads: CASSQVQIIAGELFF. The CDR3 nucleotides are TGCGCCAGCAGCCAAGTACAGATTATAGCCGGGGAGCTGTTTTTT. V and J are TRBV4-1 and TRBJ2-2; no clear D gene. The CDR3 sequence is 15 residues long. Trimming took 1 base from V and 6 from J, leaving 12 bases between them. Germline V gene data show CDR1 as MGHRA and CDR2 as YSYEKL.

This clonotype was seen many times. The genes are TRBV7-3 and TRBJ2-7; 7 positions agree with TRBD1. This CDR3 has 14 amino acids. V gave up 0 bases and J gave up 5 bases; unmatched junction bases: 4. Germline V CDR1 and CDR2: SGHTA, FQGTGA. This CDR3 is CASSLTGGADEQYF. CDR3 bases: TGTGCCAGCAGCTTAACAGGGGGCGCGGACGAGCAGTACTTC. The variable domain in full, with the rest retrieved from reference TRBV7-3 and TRBJ2-7, is GAGVSQTPSNKVTEKGKYVELRCDPISGHTALYWYRQSLGQGPEFLIYFQGTGAADDSGLPNDRFFAVRPEGSVSTLKIQRTERGDSAVYLCASSLTGGADEQYFGPGTRLTVT.

This chain joins TRBV20-1 and TRBJ2-7; 8 bases agree with TRBD2. V was clipped by 2 bases and J by 1 base; unmatched bases: 7. This CDR3 has 15 residues. The V gene's germline CDR1 is DFQATT and CDR2 SNEGSKA (reference sequence). The CDR3 DNA reads as TGCAGTGCTAGACGGCGGGAGGCCTCTTCCTACGAGCAGTACTTC. It is translated as CSARRREASSYEQYF.